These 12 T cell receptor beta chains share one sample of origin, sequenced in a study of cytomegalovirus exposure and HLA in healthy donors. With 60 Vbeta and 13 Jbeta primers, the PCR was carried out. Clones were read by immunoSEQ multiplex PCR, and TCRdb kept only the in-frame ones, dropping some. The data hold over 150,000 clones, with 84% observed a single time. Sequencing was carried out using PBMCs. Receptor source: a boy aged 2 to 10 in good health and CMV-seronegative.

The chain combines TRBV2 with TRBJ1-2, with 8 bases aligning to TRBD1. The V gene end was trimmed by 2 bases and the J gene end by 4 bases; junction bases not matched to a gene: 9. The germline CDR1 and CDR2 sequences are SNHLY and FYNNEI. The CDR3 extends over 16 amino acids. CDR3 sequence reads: CASSELGQGASYGYTF. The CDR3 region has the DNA TGTGCCAGCAGTGAACTAGGGCAGGGGGCAAGCTATGGCTACACCTTC.

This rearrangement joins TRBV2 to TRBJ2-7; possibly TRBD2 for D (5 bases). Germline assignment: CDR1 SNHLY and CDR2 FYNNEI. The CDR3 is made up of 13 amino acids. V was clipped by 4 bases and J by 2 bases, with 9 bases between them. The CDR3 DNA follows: TGTGCCAGCAGTGTCCGGGGAGCCTACGAGCAGTACTTC. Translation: CASSVRGAYEQYF.

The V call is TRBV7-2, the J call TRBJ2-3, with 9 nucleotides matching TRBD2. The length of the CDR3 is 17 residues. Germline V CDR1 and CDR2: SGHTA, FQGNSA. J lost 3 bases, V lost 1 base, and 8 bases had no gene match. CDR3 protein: CASSLDGLAGRTDTQYF. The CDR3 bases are TGTGCCAGCAGCTTAGATGGGCTAGCGGGACGAACAGATACGCAGTATTTT.

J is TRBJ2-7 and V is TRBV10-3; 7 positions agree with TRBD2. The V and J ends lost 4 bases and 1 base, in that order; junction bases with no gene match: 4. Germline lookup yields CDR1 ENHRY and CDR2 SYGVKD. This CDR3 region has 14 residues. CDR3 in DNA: TGTGCCATCAGTGGGGCGGGAGATTCCTACGAGCAGTACTTC. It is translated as CAISGAGDSYEQYF.

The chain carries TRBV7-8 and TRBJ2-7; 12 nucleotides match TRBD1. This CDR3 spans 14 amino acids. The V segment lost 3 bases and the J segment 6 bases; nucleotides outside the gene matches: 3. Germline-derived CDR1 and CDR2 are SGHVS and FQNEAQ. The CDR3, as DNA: TGTGCCAGCAGCTTGGGACAGGGGGCGTCCGAGCAGTACTTC. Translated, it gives CASSLGQGASEQYF. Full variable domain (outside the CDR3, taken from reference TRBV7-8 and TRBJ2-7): GAGVSQSPRYKVAKRGQDVALRCDPISGHVSLFWYQQALGQGPEFLTYFQNEAQLDKSGLPSDRFFAERPEGSVSTLKIQRTQQEDSAVYLCASSLGQGASEQYFGPGTRLTVT.

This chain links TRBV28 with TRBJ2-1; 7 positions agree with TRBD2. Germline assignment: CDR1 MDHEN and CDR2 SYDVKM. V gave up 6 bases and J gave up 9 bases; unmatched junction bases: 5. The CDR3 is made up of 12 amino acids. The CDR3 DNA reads TGTGCCAGCAGGGCGGGAGCTGGTGAGCAGTTCTTC. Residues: CASRAGAGEQFF. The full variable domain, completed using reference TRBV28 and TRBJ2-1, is DVKVTQSSRYLVKRTGEKVFLECVQDMDHENMFWYRQDPGLGLRLIYFSYDVKMKEKGDIPEGYSVSREKKERFSLILESASTNQTSMYLCASRAGAGEQFFGPGTRLTVL.

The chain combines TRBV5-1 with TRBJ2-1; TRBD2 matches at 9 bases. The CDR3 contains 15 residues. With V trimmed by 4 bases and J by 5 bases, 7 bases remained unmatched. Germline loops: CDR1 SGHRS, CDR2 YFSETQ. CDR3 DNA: TGCGCCAGCAGCGCGACCGGGACTAGCCACAATGAGCAGTTCTTC. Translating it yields CASSATGTSHNEQFF. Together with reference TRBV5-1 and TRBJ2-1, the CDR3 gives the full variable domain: KAGVTQTPRYLIKTRGQQVTLSCSPISGHRSVSWYQQTPGQGLQFLFEYFSETQRNKGNFPGRFSGRQFSNSRSEMNVSTLELGDSALYLCASSATGTSHNEQFFGPGTRLTVL.

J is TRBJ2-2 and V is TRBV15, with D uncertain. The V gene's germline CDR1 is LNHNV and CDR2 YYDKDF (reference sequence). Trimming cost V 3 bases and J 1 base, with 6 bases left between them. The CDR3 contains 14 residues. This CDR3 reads CATSSEVNTGELFF. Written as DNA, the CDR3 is TGTGCCACCAGCAGTGAGGTGAACACCGGGGAGCTGTTTTTT.

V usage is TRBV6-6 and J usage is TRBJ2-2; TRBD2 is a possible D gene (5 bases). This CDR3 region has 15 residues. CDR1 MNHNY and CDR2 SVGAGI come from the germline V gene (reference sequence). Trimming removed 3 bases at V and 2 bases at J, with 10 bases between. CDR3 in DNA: TGTGCCAGCAGTTATGAGGGATTAAACACCGGGGAGCTGTTTTTT. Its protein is CASSYEGLNTGELFF.

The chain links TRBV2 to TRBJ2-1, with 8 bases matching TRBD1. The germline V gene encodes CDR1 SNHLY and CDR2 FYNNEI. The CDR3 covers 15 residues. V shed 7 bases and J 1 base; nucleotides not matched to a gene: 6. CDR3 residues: CASTPGDRSYNEQFF. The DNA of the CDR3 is TGTGCCAGCACCCCAGGGGACAGGTCCTACAATGAGCAGTTCTTC. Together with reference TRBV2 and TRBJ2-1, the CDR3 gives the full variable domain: EPEVTQTPSHQVTQMGQEVILRCVPISNHLYFYWYRQILGQKVEFLVSFYNNEISEKSEIFDDQFSVERPDGSNFTLKIRSTKLEDSAMYFCASTPGDRSYNEQFFGPGTRLTVL.

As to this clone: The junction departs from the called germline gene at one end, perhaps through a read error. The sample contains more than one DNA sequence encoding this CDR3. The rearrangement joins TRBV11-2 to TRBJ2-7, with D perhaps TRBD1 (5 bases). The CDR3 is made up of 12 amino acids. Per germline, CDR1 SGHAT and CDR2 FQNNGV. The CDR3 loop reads CASNAGWDEQYF. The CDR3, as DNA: TGTGCTAGCAACGCAGGGTGGGACGAGCAGTACTTC.

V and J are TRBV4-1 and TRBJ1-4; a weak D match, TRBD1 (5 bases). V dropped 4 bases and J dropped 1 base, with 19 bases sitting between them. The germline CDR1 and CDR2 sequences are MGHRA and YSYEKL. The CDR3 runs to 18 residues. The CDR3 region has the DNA TGCGCCAGCAGCCCCAGGGTGATGGCAATGGGAACTAATGAAAAACTGTTTTTT. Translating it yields CASSPRVMAMGTNEKLFF.